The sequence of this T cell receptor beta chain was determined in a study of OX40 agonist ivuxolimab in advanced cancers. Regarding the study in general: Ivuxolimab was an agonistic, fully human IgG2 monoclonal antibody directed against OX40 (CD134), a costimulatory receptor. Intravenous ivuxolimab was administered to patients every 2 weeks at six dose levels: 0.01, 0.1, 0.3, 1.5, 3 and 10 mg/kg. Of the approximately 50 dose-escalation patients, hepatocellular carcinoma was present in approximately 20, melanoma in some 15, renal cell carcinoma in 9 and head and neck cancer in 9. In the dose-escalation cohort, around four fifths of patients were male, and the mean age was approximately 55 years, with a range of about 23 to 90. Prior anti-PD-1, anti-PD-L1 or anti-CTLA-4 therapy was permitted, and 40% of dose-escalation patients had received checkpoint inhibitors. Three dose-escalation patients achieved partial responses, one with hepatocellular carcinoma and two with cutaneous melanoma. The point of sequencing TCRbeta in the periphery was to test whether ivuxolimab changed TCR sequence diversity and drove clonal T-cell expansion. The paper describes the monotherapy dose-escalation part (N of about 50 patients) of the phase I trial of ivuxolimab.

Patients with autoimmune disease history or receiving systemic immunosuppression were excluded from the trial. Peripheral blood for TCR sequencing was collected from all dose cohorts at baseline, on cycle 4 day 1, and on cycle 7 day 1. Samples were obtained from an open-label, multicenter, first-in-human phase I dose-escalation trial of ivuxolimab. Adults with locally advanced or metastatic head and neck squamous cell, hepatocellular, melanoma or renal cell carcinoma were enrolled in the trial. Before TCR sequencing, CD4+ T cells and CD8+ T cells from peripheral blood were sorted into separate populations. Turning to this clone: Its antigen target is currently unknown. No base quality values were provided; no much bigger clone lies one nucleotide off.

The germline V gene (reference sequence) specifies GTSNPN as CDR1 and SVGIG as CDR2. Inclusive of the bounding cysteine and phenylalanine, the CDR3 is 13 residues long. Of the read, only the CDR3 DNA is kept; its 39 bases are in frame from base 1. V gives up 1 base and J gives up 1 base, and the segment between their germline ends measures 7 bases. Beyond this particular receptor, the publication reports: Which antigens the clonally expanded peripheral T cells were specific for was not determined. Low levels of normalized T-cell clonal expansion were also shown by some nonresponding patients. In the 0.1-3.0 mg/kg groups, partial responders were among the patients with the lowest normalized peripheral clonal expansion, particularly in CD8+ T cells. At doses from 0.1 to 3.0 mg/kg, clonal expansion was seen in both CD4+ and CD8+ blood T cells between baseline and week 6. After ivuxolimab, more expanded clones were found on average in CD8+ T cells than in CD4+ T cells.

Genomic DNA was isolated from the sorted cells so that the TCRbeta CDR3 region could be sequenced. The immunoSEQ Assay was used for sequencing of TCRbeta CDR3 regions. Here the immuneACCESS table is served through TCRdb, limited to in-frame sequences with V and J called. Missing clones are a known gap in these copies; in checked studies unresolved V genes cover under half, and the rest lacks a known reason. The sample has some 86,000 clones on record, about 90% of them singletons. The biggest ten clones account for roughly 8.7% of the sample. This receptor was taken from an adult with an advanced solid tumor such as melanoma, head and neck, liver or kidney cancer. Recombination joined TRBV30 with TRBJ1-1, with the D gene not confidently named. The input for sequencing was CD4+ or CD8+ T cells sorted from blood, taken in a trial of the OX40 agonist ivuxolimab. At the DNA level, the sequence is TGTGCCTGGAGTGGGTGGGGGAACACTGAAGCTTTCTTT. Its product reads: CAWSGWGNTEAFF.